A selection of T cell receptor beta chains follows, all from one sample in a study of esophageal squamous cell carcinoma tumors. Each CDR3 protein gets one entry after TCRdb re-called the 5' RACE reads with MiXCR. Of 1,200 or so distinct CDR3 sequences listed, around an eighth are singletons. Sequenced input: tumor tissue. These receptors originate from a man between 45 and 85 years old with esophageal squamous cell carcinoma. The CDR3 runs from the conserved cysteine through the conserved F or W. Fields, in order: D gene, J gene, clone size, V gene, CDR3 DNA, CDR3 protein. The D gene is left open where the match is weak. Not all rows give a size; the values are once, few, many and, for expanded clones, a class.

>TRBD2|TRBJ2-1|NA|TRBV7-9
TGTGCCAGCAGTTCTAGCGGGAGAGGTCTCTTGTTGTTCTTC
CASSSSGRGLLLFF
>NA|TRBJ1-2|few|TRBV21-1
TGTGCCAGCAGCTTCCCCGACAGGGGCGACTATGGCTACACCTTC
CASSFPDRGDYGYTF
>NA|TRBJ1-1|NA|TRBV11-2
TGTGCCAGCAGTGCAGGACCAAGCACTGAAGCTTTCTTT
CASSAGPSTEAFF
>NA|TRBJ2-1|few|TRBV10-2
TGCGCCAGCAGTGATGTTCGATTCTCGAGGTACAATGAGCAGTTCTTC
CASSDVRFSRYNEQFF
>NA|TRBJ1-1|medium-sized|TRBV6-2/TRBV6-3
TGTGCCACTCTACTCATAAAGGGGACTGAAGCTTTCTTT
CATLLIKGTEAFF
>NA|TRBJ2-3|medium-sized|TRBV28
TGTGCCAGCAGTTTAACGCCTAGCACAGATACGCAGTATTTT
CASSLTPSTDTQYF
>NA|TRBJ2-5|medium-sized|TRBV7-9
TGTGCCAGCACCATAGGACTCCACATGGAGACCCAGTACTTC
CASTIGLHMETQYF
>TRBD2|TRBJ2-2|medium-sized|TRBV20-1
TGCAGTGCTAGAGTGGCTAGCGGGAGTGCCGGGGAGCTGTTTTTT
CSARVASGSAGELFF
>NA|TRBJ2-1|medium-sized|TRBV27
TGTGCCAGCAGTTTAAGTCGAGGGCTCCTCAATGAGCAGTTCTTC
CASSLSRGLLNEQFF
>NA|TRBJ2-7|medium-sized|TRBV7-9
TGTGCCAGCAGCTTAGGGGCGGGCCCCGTTTTC
CASSLGAGPVF
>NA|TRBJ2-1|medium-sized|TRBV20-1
TGCAGTGCTAGAGATAGGGAACATGAGCAGTTCTTC
CSARDREHEQFF
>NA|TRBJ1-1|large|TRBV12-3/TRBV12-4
TGTGCCAGCAGTTTTAACGGGGGCACTGAAGCTTTCTTT
CASSFNGGTEAFF
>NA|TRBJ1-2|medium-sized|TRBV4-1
TGCGCCAGCAGCCAAGCCCGGCAGCGCGGCTACACCTTC
CASSQARQRGYTF
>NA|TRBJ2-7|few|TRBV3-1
TGTGCCAGCAGCCAGGGGTCAGCGATCTCCTACGAGCAGTACTTC
CASSQGSAISYEQYF
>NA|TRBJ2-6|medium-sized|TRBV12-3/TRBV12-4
TGTGCCAGCAGTTTAAATCTGCTCTCTGGGGCCAACGTCCTGACTTTC
CASSLNLLSGANVLTF
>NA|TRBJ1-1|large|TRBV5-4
TGTGCCAGCAGCTGGGTCAAGGGGAGAGGGGTGAACACTGAAGCTTTCTTT
CASSWVKGRGVNTEAFF
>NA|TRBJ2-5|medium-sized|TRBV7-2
TGTGCCAGCAGCTCAGACCAGTGGACCCAGTACTTC
CASSSDQWTQYF
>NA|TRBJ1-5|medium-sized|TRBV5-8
TGTGCCAGCAGCTTGGTAGCAGGCTGGGACAATCAGCCCCAGCATTTT
CASSLVAGWDNQPQHF
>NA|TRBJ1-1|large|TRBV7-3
TGTGCCAGCAGCTTACAGGGTAACACTGAAGCTTTCTTT
CASSLQGNTEAFF
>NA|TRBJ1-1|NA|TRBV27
TGTGCCAGCATCGGGTTAAGGCGAGGGGACACTGAAGCTTTCTTT
CASIGLRRGDTEAFF
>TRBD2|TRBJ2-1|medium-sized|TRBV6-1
TGTGCCAGCAGCACTCCGGGACTAGCGGACTACAATGAGCAGTTCTTC
CASSTPGLADYNEQFF
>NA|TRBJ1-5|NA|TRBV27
TGTGCCAGCGGTTTAGGTCAAGCACAGCCCCAGCATTTT
CASGLGQAQPQHF
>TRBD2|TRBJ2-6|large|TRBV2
TGTGCCAGGGGCGGGAGTGACACTGGGGCCAACGTCCTGACTTTC
CARGGSDTGANVLTF
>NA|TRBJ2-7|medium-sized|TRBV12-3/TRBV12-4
TGTGCCAGCAGTTCTAGTTCCTACGAGCAGTACTTC
CASSSSSYEQYF
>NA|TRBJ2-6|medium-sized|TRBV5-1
TGCGCCAGCAGCTTAGGGGACTCTGGGGCCAACGTCCTGACTTTC
CASSLGDSGANVLTF